This note documents a single TCR beta chain sequence. Its antigen is not known. Using immunoSEQ multiplex PCR, the repertoire was profiled, and TCRdb retains in-frame clones only, with some absent. The sample shows roughly 500,000 clones, approximately 79% of them seen only once. The record originates from a study of shared clonotypes between healthy human individuals. Those who donated, Caucasian adults without exception, all lived in Nashville, Tennessee. Study-level points and caveats: It was the few donors that limited the genetic and exposure-history diversity represented.

The receptor comes from a woman aged 40 to 55 in good health. Some clones in this sample may be carry-over from other donors' samples. The specimen was PBMCs.

CDR3: CASSARPGLAGEGDTQYF. The CDR3 region has the DNA TGTGCCAGCAGCGCAAGACCGGGACTAGCGGGAGAGGGAGATACGCAGTATTTT. V usage is TRBV9 and J usage is TRBJ2-3, with 14 bases identical to TRBD2. The junction had 11 bases not matched to a gene; V was cut back by 3 bases and J by 5 bases. CDR3 length: 18 residues. From germline, CDR1 is SGDLS and CDR2 YYNGEE.